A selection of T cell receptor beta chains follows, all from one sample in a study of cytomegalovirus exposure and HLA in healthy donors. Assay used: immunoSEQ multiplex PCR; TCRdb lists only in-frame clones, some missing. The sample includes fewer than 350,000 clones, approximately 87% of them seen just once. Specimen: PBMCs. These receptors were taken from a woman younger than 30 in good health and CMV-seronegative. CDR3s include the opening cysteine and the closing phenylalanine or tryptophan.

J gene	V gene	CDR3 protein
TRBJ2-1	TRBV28	CATRKRGAYNEQFF
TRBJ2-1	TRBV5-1	CASRRTSGTDYNEQFF
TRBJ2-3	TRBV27	CASSTPSGGTDTQYF
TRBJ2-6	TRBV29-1	CSVEGPAGGPSGANVLTF
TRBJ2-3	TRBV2	CASGSSVPDTQYF
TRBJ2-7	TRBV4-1	CASSQAPLAHEQYF
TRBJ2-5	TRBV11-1	CASSPTGGVLGETQYF
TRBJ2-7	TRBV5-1	CASSLFEGTDFYEQYF
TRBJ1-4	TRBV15	CATSRDREVSSEKLFF
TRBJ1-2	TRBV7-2	CASSFSGTGYYGYTF
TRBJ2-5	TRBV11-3	CASSQTSGRGETQYF
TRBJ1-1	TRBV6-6	CASSPQNTEAFF
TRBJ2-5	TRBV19	CASSIGVGGETQYF
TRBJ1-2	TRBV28	CASSSIWDMDYGYTF
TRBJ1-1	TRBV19	CASSLGTEAFF
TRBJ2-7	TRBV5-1	CASSPTGGSEQYF
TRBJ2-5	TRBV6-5	CASSYSRLAETQYF
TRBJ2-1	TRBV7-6	CASRKASGSNEQFF
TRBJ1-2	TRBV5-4	CASSRPTGEGRGYTF
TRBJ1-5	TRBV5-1	CASSSGQGNQPQHF